Sequencing of this T cell receptor beta chain was carried out in a study of blood T cell repertoires in COVID-19. Study at large: T cells, B-cell-depleted T cells, or PBMCs provided the cDNA or gDNA that served as material.

The V and J ends lost 1 base and 6 bases respectively, with 8 bases between them. Germline V gene sequence: CDR1 SGHTA, CDR2 FQGNSA. The CDR3 covers 13 residues. Using immunoSEQ multiplex PCR, the repertoire was profiled, and TCRdb retains in-frame clones only, with some absent. This table has approximately 230,000 clones, about nine tenths appearing once. The sample was peripheral blood. The genes are TRBV7-2 and TRBJ2-3; D call uncertain. The clonotype originates from a man in his thirties or forties who had recovered from COVID-19. CDR3 region: CASSLGYKDTQYF. CDR3 DNA: TGTGCCAGCAGCTTAGGCTATAAGGATACGCAGTATTTT.